The 32 T cell receptor beta chains below were found in one sample sequenced in a study of blood T cell repertoires in COVID-19. TCRdb's table, derived via immunoSEQ multiplex PCR, lists solely in-frame clones and lacks some. The sample consists of 65,000 or so clones, 85% to 90% of them appearing once. What was sequenced was peripheral blood. These receptors all come from a man in his fifties with active COVID-19.

This chain links TRBV9 with TRBJ1-3, with D possibly TRBD1 on 5 matching bases. Germline values: CDR1 SGDLS, CDR2 YYNGEE. Trimming removed 7 bases from V and 0 bases from J, with 14 bases in between. The CDR3 totals 15 residues. The CDR3 protein is CASGEGPGSGNTIYF. CDR3 bases: TGTGCCAGCGGGGAGGGGCCAGGCTCTGGAAACACCATATATTTT.

The rearrangement uses TRBV5-8 and TRBJ2-3, with 7 positions matching TRBD2. The V gene end was trimmed by 4 bases and the J gene end by 5 bases; junction bases not matched to a gene: 13. Germline V gives CDR1 SGHTS, CDR2 YDEGEE. The CDR3 is 16 residues long. The CDR3 DNA follows: TGTGCCAGCAGCCCGAAATGGGGGGAGGGAGAAGATACGCAGTATTTT. Its protein product is CASSPKWGEGEDTQYF.

V gene TRBV19 combines with J gene TRBJ1-5; maybe TRBD1 (6 bases). Trimming left V 10 bases short and J 0 bases short, with 13 bases between. Germline loops: CDR1 LNHDA, CDR2 SQIVND (reference sequence). The CDR3 runs 14 residues. CDR3 DNA: TGTGCCACCCGACAGGCCAATAGCAATCAGCCCCAGCATTTT. Translated: CATRQANSNQPQHF.

This clone has just one count. V is TRBV9 and J is TRBJ2-3; TRBD2 aligns across 7 bases. Germline CDR1 reads SGDLS; CDR2 reads YYNGEE. The V and J ends lost 8 bases and 4 bases, in that order; junction bases with no gene match: 10. The CDR3 is 14 amino acids. The CDR3 sequence is CASEPGGMSDTQYF. The CDR3 DNA reads as TGTGCCAGTGAACCCGGGGGGATGTCAGATACGCAGTATTTT.

The chain combines TRBV5-1 with TRBJ2-5, with 13 nucleotides matching TRBD2. The V segment lost 0 bases and the J segment 5 bases; nucleotides outside the gene matches: 10. The CDR3 covers 18 residues. Germline CDR1 and CDR2: SGHRS and YFSETQ. The CDR3 region is CASSLGAQLAGGYETQYF. In nucleotides, the CDR3 is TGCGCCAGCAGCTTGGGGGCCCAACTAGCGGGAGGGTATGAGACCCAGTACTTC. Full variable domain (remainder filled in from reference TRBV5-1 and TRBJ2-5): KAGVTQTPRYLIKTRGQQVTLSCSPISGHRSVSWYQQTPGQGLQFLFEYFSETQRNKGNFPGRFSGRQFSNSRSEMNVSTLELGDSALYLCASSLGAQLAGGYETQYFGPGTRLLVL.

This clone has a single count. The chain combines TRBV15 with TRBJ2-1; 8 bases align to TRBD2. V was clipped by 0 bases and J by 7 bases; unmatched bases: 5. Germline CDR1 and CDR2: LNHNV and YYDKDF (reference sequence). This CDR3 has 15 amino acids. The CDR3 loop reads CATSREIGGANEQFF. The CDR3 nucleotides read TGTGCCACCAGCAGAGAAATCGGGGGGGCTAATGAGCAGTTCTTC. The whole variable domain, filled in from reference TRBV15 and TRBJ2-1, reads DAMVIQNPRYQVTQFGKPVTLSCSQTLNHNVMYWYQQKSSQAPKLLFHYYDKDFNNEADTPDNFQSRRPNTSFCFLDIRSPGLGDTAMYLCATSREIGGANEQFFGPGTRLTVL.

CDR3 sequence reads: CATNTRGQGTEAFF. The CDR3 DNA reads as TGTGCCACAAACACCCGAGGGCAGGGGACTGAAGCTTTCTTT. This chain uses TRBV19 with TRBJ1-1; tentatively, D is TRBD1 (6 bases). Germline lookup yields CDR1 LNHDA and CDR2 SQIVND (reference sequence). The V gene lost 10 bases and the J gene lost 5 bases, with 20 bases spanning the gap. The CDR3 runs 14 residues.

CDR3 coding DNA: TGTGCCAGCAGTTACATGAGGTCTTCCTACACCGGGGAGCTGTTTTTT. It yields the protein CASSYMRSSYTGELFF. This rearrangement joins TRBV6-2 or TRBV6-3 to TRBJ2-2; no definite D call. This CDR3 spans 16 amino acids. CDR1 is MNHEY and CDR2 is SVGEGT in the germline V gene. Trimming stripped 2 bases from V and 3 bases from J, with 13 bases between.

The chain has TRBV5-1 and TRBJ1-3, with D possibly being TRBD1 (5 bases). V was clipped by 0 bases and J by 2 bases, with 12 bases between them. Per the germline V gene, CDR1 is SGHRS and CDR2 is YFSETQ. CDR3 length: 16 amino acids. The CDR3 loop reads CASSLGGRAAGNTIYF. The DNA for the CDR3 is TGCGCCAGCAGCTTGGGGGGCAGGGCCGCTGGAAACACCATATATTTT. The full variable domain, its missing parts supplied by reference TRBV5-1 and TRBJ1-3, is KAGVTQTPRYLIKTRGQQVTLSCSPISGHRSVSWYQQTPGQGLQFLFEYFSETQRNKGNFPGRFSGRQFSNSRSEMNVSTLELGDSALYLCASSLGGRAAGNTIYFGEGSWLTVV.

The rearrangement joins TRBV6-5 to TRBJ2-7, with 7 bases matching TRBD2. The CDR3 is 13 residues long. Germline lookup yields CDR1 MNHEY and CDR2 SVGAGI. Germline trimming cut 8 bases from V and 7 bases from J; bases unmatched to any gene: 11. CDR3 DNA: TGTGCCAGCCCTTCCCCCTGGGGGGGGGAGCAGTACTTC. Residues: CASPSPWGGEQYF.

The V and J genes are TRBV20-1 and TRBJ1-1; no reliable D call. The length of the CDR3 is 13 residues. Germline CDR1 reads DFQATT; CDR2 reads SNEGSKA (reference sequence). Between the trimmed V and J ends, which lost 3 bases and 5 bases, there was a span of 13 bases. CDR3 amino acids: CSASKDYGTEAFF. The CDR3 DNA follows: TGCAGTGCTAGTAAGGACTATGGTACTGAAGCTTTCTTT.

The genes are TRBV7-9 and TRBJ2-1, with a possible D match to TRBD1 (5 bases). V was shortened by 5 bases and J by 9 bases, with 14 bases between the two germline ends. This CDR3 region has 13 residues. From germline, CDR1 is SEHNR and CDR2 FQNEAQ (reference sequence). CDR3 sequence reads: CASSATGPGEQFF. DNA for the CDR3: TGTGCCAGCAGCGCTACAGGTCCGGGTGAGCAGTTCTTC.

The rearrangement joins TRBV29-1 to TRBJ2-1, with D unclear. Trimming removed 1 base at V and 6 bases at J, with 13 bases between. CDR3 length: 14 amino acids. Germline V gene lookup returns CDR1 SQVTM and CDR2 ANQGSEA. CDR3 sequence (DNA): TGCAGCGTTGAAGCACACCTGGCCGTCAATGAGCAGTTCTTC. This sequence encodes CSVEAHLAVNEQFF.

The rearrangement links TRBV7-9 to TRBJ2-7, with D perhaps TRBD2 (6 bases). The CDR3 totals 14 residues. Germline values: CDR1 SEHNR, CDR2 FQNEAQ (reference sequence). V shed 7 bases and J shed 2 bases, with 15 bases lying between them. The CDR3 loop is CASTSGGSTYEQYF. CDR3 nucleotides: TGTGCCAGCACTTCCGGGGGTTCCACCTACGAGCAGTACTTC.

This clone was recorded a few times. The chain has TRBV9 and TRBJ2-2; D call uncertain. The CDR3 runs to 13 residues. Germline CDR1 reads SGDLS; CDR2 reads YYNGEE. Trimming removed 3 bases from V and 1 base from J, with 4 bases in between. Written as DNA, the CDR3 is TGTGCCAGCAGCGCTTTGAACACCGGGGAGCTGTTTTTT. Protein: CASSALNTGELFF.

V is TRBV19 and J is TRBJ2-7, with 10 bases aligning to TRBD2. The V gene end was trimmed by 7 bases and the J gene end by 4 bases; junction bases not matched to a gene: 13. Germline lookup yields CDR1 LNHDA and CDR2 SQIVND (reference sequence). The CDR3 runs to 16 residues. The CDR3 loop reads CASTPGGSGGAYEQYF. The CDR3 DNA follows: TGTGCCAGTACCCCCGGAGGAAGCGGGGGGGCTTACGAGCAGTACTTC.

The genes are TRBV11-3 and TRBJ2-5; TRBD1 matches 9 bases. Germline V gene sequence: CDR1 SGHNT, CDR2 YENEEA. This CDR3 spans 14 amino acids. After removal of 5 bases from V and 1 base from J, the junction contained 2 bases not matched to a gene. This CDR3 reads CASSGQGLQETQYF. The CDR3 nucleotides read TGTGCCAGCAGCGGACAGGGGCTCCAAGAGACCCAGTACTTC.

The CDR3 loop is CASSYSLAGLETQYF. CDR3 sequence (DNA): TGTGCCAGCAGTTACTCGCTAGCGGGGTTGGAGACCCAGTACTTC. J is TRBJ2-5 and V is TRBV6-5, with 9 nucleotides matching TRBD2. CDR3 length equals 15 residues. The germline V gene has CDR1 MNHEY and CDR2 SVGAGI. Losses at the gene ends were 0 bases for V and 5 bases for J; bases not matched to a gene: 4.

J is TRBJ2-5 and V is TRBV5-1, with 7 bases fitting TRBD1. CDR1 is SGHRS, CDR2 YFSETQ, per germline. With 0 bases clipped from V and 7 bases from J, the junction kept 9 bases outside the gene matches. The CDR3 contains 15 residues. The CDR3 here is CASSLGQGDGGTQYF. The CDR3 DNA reads as TGCGCCAGCAGCTTGGGACAGGGTGATGGGGGGACCCAGTACTTC. Using reference TRBV5-1 and TRBJ2-5 for the parts outside the CDR3, the full variable domain is KAGVTQTPRYLIKTRGQQVTLSCSPISGHRSVSWYQQTPGQGLQFLFEYFSETQRNKGNFPGRFSGRQFSNSRSEMNVSTLELGDSALYLCASSLGQGDGGTQYFGPGTRLLVL.

This rearrangement joins TRBV29-1 to TRBJ2-2, with a tentative D call TRBD2 (5 bases). The CDR3 totals 12 residues. The ends were cut back, 6 bases at V and 2 bases at J, with 7 bases in the middle. Germline V gene sequence: CDR1 SQVTM, CDR2 ANQGSEA. Written as DNA, the CDR3 is TGCAGCGTGAGGGCAAACACCGGGGAGCTGTTTTTT. This translates into CSVRANTGELFF.

The table lists this clone with a count of one. The chain is built from TRBV28 and TRBJ1-2; no reliable D call. Trimming shortened V by 8 bases and J by 8 bases, and 15 bases separated the two germline ends. Germline V gene lookup returns CDR1 MDHEN and CDR2 SYDVKM. This CDR3 is built from 12 residues. CDR3 sequence reads: CASGPSLRGYTF. Here the CDR3 DNA reads TGTGCCAGCGGGCCAAGTCTCCGGGGCTACACCTTC.

The chain uses TRBV11-2 and TRBJ2-3, with TRBD2 identical over 9 bases. Unmatched junction bases numbered 11, after V lost 5 bases and J lost 2 bases. The CDR3 extends over 17 amino acids. Germline values: CDR1 SGHAT, CDR2 FQNNGV. The DNA of the CDR3 is TGTGCCAGCAGCAAATCGTCGACTAGCGGATTCACAGATACGCAGTATTTT. Protein: CASSKSSTSGFTDTQYF.

The CDR3 spells CASSPGTQGQGVKDEAFF. Written as DNA, the CDR3 is TGTGCCAGCTCACCGGGGACTCAAGGACAGGGCGTGAAGGATGAAGCTTTCTTT. The V gene is TRBV18, the J gene TRBJ1-1; 8 bases line up with TRBD1. The CDR3 sequence is 18 residues long. V lost 3 bases to trimming and J lost 7 bases; unmatched junction nucleotides: 19. The germline gives CDR1 KGHSH, CDR2 LQKENI.

This clone was detected only once. DNA of the CDR3: TGTGCCAGTAGTACTAGCTTAGAGGAGACCCAGTACTTC. It yields the protein CASSTSLEETQYF. The chain carries TRBV19 and TRBJ2-5, with TRBD2 as a possible D gene (5 bases). The CDR3 runs 13 residues. The germline gives CDR1 LNHDA, CDR2 SQIVND (reference sequence). Trimming shortened V by 4 bases and J by 5 bases, and 11 bases separated the two germline ends.

This sequence joins TRBV30 and TRBJ2-5, with D perhaps TRBD2 (6 bases). From germline, CDR1 is GTSNPN and CDR2 SVGIG (reference sequence). V lost 5 bases and J lost 5, with 15 bases in between. The CDR3 has 13 residues. CDR3 amino acids: CAWAGLAVETQYF. CDR3 DNA sequence: TGTGCCTGGGCGGGACTCGCCGTGGAGACCCAGTACTTC.

CDR3 bases: TGTGCCAGCAGCGCGGGGGGGACTAGCGGGGCTACCACAGATACGCAGTATTTT. Protein: CASSAGGTSGATTDTQYF. This chain joins TRBV9 and TRBJ2-3; 13 bases line up with TRBD2. V lost 3 bases and J lost 2; bases outside the gene matches: 9. The CDR3 has 18 amino acids. Germline lookup yields CDR1 SGDLS and CDR2 YYNGEE.

This rearrangement joins TRBV3-1 (or the pseudogene TRBV3-2) to TRBJ2-7, with D possibly matching TRBD1 (6 bases). CDR1 and CDR2 (germline): LGHDT, YNNKEL (reference sequence). Trimming removed 1 base from V and 5 bases from J, with 15 bases in between. CDR3 size: 15 residues. CDR3 sequence reads: CASSQGGWQGNEQYF. DNA of the CDR3: TGTGCCAGCAGCCAAGGGGGATGGCAGGGGAACGAGCAGTACTTC.

The V and J genes are TRBV7-3 and TRBJ2-1, with 10 bases lining up with TRBD2. The CDR3 extends over 18 amino acids. The germline gives CDR1 SGHTA, CDR2 FQGTGA. V was pared by 2 bases and J by 3 bases, with 10 bases of the junction left unmatched. The CDR3 spells CASSLLTLSGRGYNEQFF. The DNA of the CDR3 is TGTGCCAGCAGCTTACTCACCTTAAGCGGGAGGGGCTACAATGAGCAGTTCTTC.

This clone was seen once. CDR3 nucleotide sequence: TGTGCCAGCAGGGGGCACGGGGGATCTAGCACAGATACGCAGTATTTT. Translation: CASRGHGGSSTDTQYF. This rearrangement joins TRBV28 to TRBJ2-3; possible D gene TRBD2, 6 bases. CDR3 size: 16 residues. Germline lookup yields CDR1 MDHEN and CDR2 SYDVKM. Trimming shortened V by 6 bases and J by 0 bases, and 16 bases separated the two germline ends.

The rearrangement links TRBV7-9 to TRBJ2-1; 9 bases agree with TRBD2. Germline loops: CDR1 SEHNR, CDR2 FQNEAQ (reference sequence). The CDR3 consists of 15 residues. The J segment lost 6 bases and the V segment lost 5 bases, leaving 8 bases of the junction unmatched. In DNA, the CDR3 is TGTGCCAGCAGCCAACCGGGACTAGCCAGCAATGAGCAGTTCTTC. Protein: CASSQPGLASNEQFF.

The V gene is TRBV6-1, the J gene TRBJ1-2; 8 positions agree with TRBD1. This CDR3 region has 15 residues. V lost 3 bases and J lost 2; bases outside the gene matches: 5. Germline V gene lookup returns CDR1 MNHNS and CDR2 SASEGT. For the CDR3, the DNA is TGTGCCAGCAGTGACGACTGGACAGGGAACTATGGCTACACCTTC. Its protein product is CASSDDWTGNYGYTF.

The chain uses TRBV4-2 and TRBJ2-1; D may be TRBD2 (7 bases). CDR1 is LGHNA and CDR2 is YNFKEQ in the germline V gene. There are 14 residues in the CDR3. V was trimmed by 0 bases and J by 9 bases, leaving 12 bases between them. The CDR3 protein is CASSQEGGGGEQFF. As DNA, the CDR3 is TGTGCCAGCAGCCAAGAGGGGGGGGGCGGTGAGCAGTTCTTC.